This T cell receptor (beta chain) stems from a study of CD8+ T cells in alopecia areata. Study-wide background: A regimen of oral tofacitinib, 5 to 10 mg twice daily, was given to treated patients.

Extracted RNA was reverse transcribed, and the resulting cDNA served as sequencing template. The repertoire was sequenced with immunoSEQ multiplex PCR; TCRdb's copy has only in-frame clones and lacks some. The data hold some 130,000 clones, with approximately 49% observed a single time. This clone was seen only once. The antigen is not known. Notes on the study in general: Higher clonality than in normal scalp was seen in lesional scalp, especially alopecia totalis/universalis. Scalp sequencing captures resident alphabeta T cells of normal skin too.

Samples from alopecia areata patients were lesional scalp punch biopsies and peripheral blood. V was shortened by 6 bases and J by 5 bases, with 10 bases between the two germline ends. This CDR3 comprises 13 residues. CDR1 and CDR2 from the germline V gene are MNHNS and SASEGT. The chain employs TRBV6-1 and TRBJ2-2; D call uncertain. Sample: CD8+ T cells sorted from blood, taken at week 0. The TCR was taken from a human donor with alopecia areata. This chain's CDR3 is CASRNTQTGELFF. The CDR3 coding sequence is TGTGCCAGCAGAAACACACAGACCGGGGAGCTGTTTTTT.